This T cell receptor beta chain was captured by sequencing in a study of blood T cell repertoires in COVID-19. Here immunoSEQ multiplex PCR was the method, and the copy in TCRdb shows in-frame clones only, minus some. The table records hundreds of thousands of clones, around nine tenths of them present only once. The length of the CDR3 is 18 residues. The V gene's germline CDR1 is GTSNPN and CDR2 SVGIG (reference sequence). The ends were cut back, 3 bases at V and 1 base at J, with 22 bases in the middle. V and J are TRBV30 and TRBJ1-5; D remains unclear. The specimen sequenced was PBMCs or T cells enriched from blood (not recorded which). This sequence was found in a woman aged 50 to 60 who had recovered from COVID-19. The CDR3: CAWRNRKTGEKSNQPQHF. In DNA, the CDR3 is TGTGCCTGGAGGAATAGGAAGACCGGGGAGAAGAGCAATCAGCCCCAGCATTTT.